Shown below are 19 T cell receptor beta chains from a single sample sequenced in a study of shared clonotypes between healthy human individuals. Some clones are missing from TCRdb's copy, which holds only in-frame ones; the method was immunoSEQ multiplex PCR. The table lists some 740,000 clones, 90% to 95% of them singletons. Naive-designated CD8 cells lacked CD45RO, were positively enriched for CCR7, and omitted terminally differentiated effector memory CD45RA+ cells. The material sequenced was naive CD8+ T cells sorted from blood. The receptors originated from a man younger than 40 in good health.

V gene TRBV9 combines with J gene TRBJ2-1, with 7 bases aligning to TRBD2. Germline trimming cut 0 bases from V and 3 bases from J; bases unmatched to any gene: 3. CDR1 is SGDLS, CDR2 YYNGEE, per germline. CDR3 length: 15 residues. The CDR3 protein is CASSVGGRDYNEQFF. CDR3 sequence (DNA): TGTGCCAGCAGCGTAGGTGGGAGGGACTACAATGAGCAGTTCTTC.

The chain links TRBV28 to TRBJ2-7, with 8 bases identical to TRBD1. The CDR3 totals 15 residues. J gave up 4 bases and V 3 bases, and 8 bases lay outside the gene matches. CDR1 is MDHEN and CDR2 is SYDVKM in the germline V gene. The CDR3 sequence: CASSLGDRGYYEQYF. DNA of the CDR3: TGTGCCAGCAGTTTGGGAGACAGGGGATATTACGAGCAGTACTTC.

This sequence joins TRBV5-1 and TRBJ2-4; either TRBD1 or TRBD2 may supply D (5 bases each). The closer fit of TRBJ2-7 to the DNA end suggests the J call may be wrong. The CDR3 is 15 amino acids. In germline, CDR1 is SGHRS, CDR2 YFSETQ. CDR3 loop: CASGPWGGSFYEQYF. DNA for the CDR3: TGCGCCAGCGGACCATGGGGCGGGTCCTTCTACGAGCAGTACTTC.

The chain employs TRBV27 and TRBJ1-3; D ambiguous. This CDR3 is built from 14 residues. The V end lost 6 bases, the J end lost 4 bases, and 13 bases lay between the germline ends. Germline V gene data show CDR1 as MNHEY and CDR2 as SMNVEV (reference sequence). This CDR3 reads CASRRRIGGNTIYF. DNA of the CDR3: TGTGCCAGCAGGCGACGGATTGGAGGAAACACCATATATTTT.

This chain connects TRBV5-4 to TRBJ1-1; D uncertain. Trimming stripped 9 bases from V and 4 bases from J, with 22 bases between. The CDR3 extends over 15 amino acids. Germline CDR1 reads SGHNT; CDR2 reads YYREEE (reference sequence). Written as DNA, the CDR3 is TGTGCCAACAAAAGACCTGGAGGGCAGGCCACTGAAGCTTTCTTT. The encoded protein is CANKRPGGQATEAFF.

In this sample, this clone turned up once. This chain joins TRBV19 and TRBJ2-7; TRBD1 matches at 8 bases. Losses at the gene ends were 5 bases for V and 0 bases for J; bases not matched to a gene: 6. The CDR3 sequence is 15 residues long. Germline-derived CDR1 and CDR2 are LNHDA and SQIVND (reference sequence). As DNA, the CDR3 is TGTGCCAGTAGTCCCGAGGGACAGGCCTCCTACGAGCAGTACTTC. Translated: CASSPEGQASYEQYF. Full variable domain (outside the CDR3, taken from reference TRBV19 and TRBJ2-7): DGGITQSPKYLFRKEGQNVTLSCEQNLNHDAMYWYRQDPGQGLRLIYYSQIVNDFQKGDIAEGYSVSREKKESFPLTVTSAQKNPTAFYLCASSPEGQASYEQYFGPGTRLTVT.

This chain connects TRBV19 to TRBJ1-2, with D maybe TRBD1 (5 bases). The V gene's germline CDR1 is LNHDA and CDR2 SQIVND (reference sequence). This CDR3 region has 11 residues. V dropped 8 bases and J dropped 6 bases, with 10 bases sitting between them. The CDR3 here is CASAGSNGYTF. Written as DNA, the CDR3 is TGTGCCAGTGCAGGGAGTAATGGCTACACCTTC.

This chain connects TRBV7-9 to TRBJ2-7, with TRBD1 matching 7 bases. Per the germline V gene, CDR1 is SEHNR and CDR2 is FQNEAQ (reference sequence). The ends lost 6 bases at V and 4 bases at J; junction bases unmatched: 6. CDR3 length: 13 residues. Here the CDR3 DNA reads TGTGCCAGCAGTCCGGGACAGATTTACGAGCAGTACTTC. Translation: CASSPGQIYEQYF.

The V and J genes are TRBV27 and TRBJ2-7; 12 bases are shared with TRBD2. J was trimmed by 3 bases and V by 7 bases; bases with no gene match: 10. The CDR3 has 16 amino acids. Germline V CDR1 and CDR2: MNHEY, SMNVEV (reference sequence). CDR3 region: CASTLAGGQLVYEQYF. CDR3 in DNA: TGTGCCAGCACGCTAGCGGGAGGGCAGTTAGTCTACGAGCAGTACTTC.

The chain links TRBV6-8 to TRBJ2-7, with 7 bases identical to TRBD2. V was clipped by 6 bases and J by 0 bases; unmatched bases: 14. Looked up from germline, CDR1 is MNHGY and CDR2 is SAAAGT. This CDR3 contains 17 residues. Here the CDR3 DNA reads TGTGCCAGCAGGGGGGAAGCGGGACTGGAATTCTCCTACGAGCAGTACTTC. Its translation: CASRGEAGLEFSYEQYF.

The gene calls are TRBV7-9 and TRBJ2-5; D gene uncertain. V lost 5 bases and J 3 bases, leaving 16 bases between the germline ends. The germline V gene has CDR1 SEHNR and CDR2 FQNEAQ (reference sequence). The CDR3 is 15 amino acids. CDR3 protein: CASSPHMAVEETQYF. The DNA for the CDR3 is TGTGCCAGCAGCCCCCATATGGCAGTCGAAGAGACCCAGTACTTC.

This clone was seen once. Different DNA sequences within this sample yield the same CDR3. V and J are TRBV4-1 and TRBJ1-1; 7 nucleotides match TRBD1. The junction had 1 base not matched to a gene; V was cut back by 1 base and J by 2 bases. Germline lookup yields CDR1 MGHRA and CDR2 YSYEKL. The CDR3 covers 14 residues. For the CDR3, the DNA is TGCGCCAGCAGCCAAGTAGGGGGCAACACTGAAGCTTTCTTT. This sequence encodes CASSQVGGNTEAFF.

This chain links TRBV7-9 with TRBJ2-7; 10 bases match TRBD2. CDR3 length: 15 amino acids. The V gene's germline CDR1 is SEHNR and CDR2 FQNEAQ (reference sequence). V lost 1 base and J lost 3; bases outside the gene matches: 3. The CDR3 region is CASSLGASGGYEQYF. The CDR3 DNA is TGTGCCAGCAGCTTAGGGGCTAGCGGGGGCTACGAGCAGTACTTC. Filled out from reference TRBV7-9 and TRBJ2-7, the complete variable domain reads DTGVSQNPRHKITKRGQNVTFRCDPISEHNRLYWYRQTLGQGPEFLTYFQNEAQLEKSRLLSDRFSAERPKGSFSTLEIQRTEQGDSAMYLCASSLGASGGYEQYFGPGTRLTVT.

On this clone itself: At the DNA level, this CDR3 is encoded by other sequences in the same sample as well. The chain joins TRBV30 to TRBJ2-7; maybe TRBD2 (5 bases). CDR3 length: 11 residues. Trimming pared 1 base from V and 4 bases from J, leaving 5 bases between. The germline V gene has CDR1 GTSNPN and CDR2 SVGIG (reference sequence). For the CDR3, the DNA is TGTGCCTGGAGTGGAGGGTACGAGCAGTACTTC. Protein: CAWSGGYEQYF.

The chain uses TRBV7-2 and TRBJ2-1; D not certain. This CDR3 has 13 amino acids. V dropped 1 base and J dropped 3 bases, with 4 bases sitting between them. The germline V gene has CDR1 SGHTA and CDR2 FQGNSA. CDR3 sequence (DNA): TGTGCCAGCAGCTTAGACTACTACAATGAGCAGTTCTTC. Translated: CASSLDYYNEQFF.

This clone has just one count. This rearrangement joins TRBV11-2 to TRBJ1-5; D is uncertain. Trimming removed 2 bases at V and 5 bases at J, with 7 bases between. The CDR3 contains 13 residues. Per germline, CDR1 SGHAT and CDR2 FQNNGV. The CDR3: CASSLFPDQPQHF. In DNA, the CDR3 is TGTGCCAGCAGCTTATTTCCGGATCAGCCCCAGCATTTT.

The chain has TRBV30 and TRBJ2-3, with 7 bases lining up with TRBD2. The CDR3 has 14 residues. Germline V CDR1 and CDR2: GTSNPN, SVGIG (reference sequence). V shed 4 bases and J 2 bases; nucleotides not matched to a gene: 6. DNA for the CDR3: TGTGCCTGGAAGGCTAGCGGTACCACAGATACGCAGTATTTT. This codes for CAWKASGTTDTQYF.

The V and J genes are TRBV28 and TRBJ2-7, with D tentatively TRBD1 (6 bases). V lost 6 bases and J lost 3, with 15 bases in between. CDR1 is MDHEN and CDR2 is SYDVKM in the germline V gene. The length of the CDR3 is 14 residues. For the CDR3, the DNA is TGTGCCAGCAGACCCCATACAGGGTTCTACGAGCAGTACTTC. This sequence encodes CASRPHTGFYEQYF.

The V gene is TRBV28, the J gene TRBJ2-3, with a tentative D call TRBD2 (6 bases). CDR1 and CDR2 from the germline V gene are MDHEN and SYDVKM. The germline V and J ends were trimmed by 11 bases and 1 base, with 10 bases remaining between them. The length of the CDR3 is 12 residues. CDR3: CAGGSGTDTQYF. The CDR3 DNA sequence: TGTGCCGGGGGGAGCGGCACAGATACGCAGTATTTT.